This record covers a single T cell receptor beta chain. Its antigen remains undetermined. Base qualities are not recorded, but no much larger clone differs from it by a single base. The data were taken from a study of CD8 T cells in Susac syndrome (dated by TCRdb to 2018 to 2020). Background for the entire study: The study used repertoire sequencing to test whether antigen drove CD8+ T cell activation and differentiation in Susac syndrome. The full study reports these points: The number of individuals in the TCR sequencing and HLA analysis was recognized as being relatively small.

RNA was extracted with the RNeasy kit and roughly 0.5 to 1 ug was reverse transcribed using random hexamers. The immunoSEQ multiplex PCR assay, covering 54 Vbeta and 13 Jbeta segments, was used to amplify TCR beta CDR3 regions. PCR amplification bias was corrected by using a synthetic template baseline for primer optimization and computational correction. The published analysis was carried out like this. Reads were annotated to V, D and J genes according to IMGT and were analyzed with immunoSEQ Analyzer, with only productive sequences retained. Clonality was computed as one minus Shannon entropy normalized by log2 of the number of productive unique sequences. For each patient and control, public and private clones were evaluated within the 100 most prevalent clones. A clone was defined as Susac-specific if it was absent from the healthy and MS cohorts, from 1052 published viral clones and from other ImmuneACCESS disease sequences. TCRdb cleaned the public reads at Q25 with fastp, built clones with MiXCR and kept in-frame beta chains. Rows matching on CDR3 protein sequence are summarized as one entry with the most common DNA and genes. TCRdb, not the authors, supplied the V and J calls. In this sample the table shows 200,000 or so distinct CDR3 sequences, over 90% of which occur a single time. In total, the top ten clones hold around 0.085% of the sample.

Peripheral blood CD8+ and CD4+ T cells from healthy donors, Susac syndrome patients and multiple sclerosis patients were profiled using high-throughput TCR beta sequencing. Multiple sclerosis controls were treatment-naive patients with stable or active relapsing-remitting disease fulfilling revised McDonald criteria. Bulk CD8+ and CD4+ T cells were purified by magnetic negative isolation, whereas CD8+ TEMRA cells were enriched by FACS. Blood was drawn into EDTA tubes, processed within 24 hours, and PBMCs were isolated by density gradient centrifugation. PBMCs destined for TCR sequencing were cryopreserved in liquid nitrogen and later thawed in a 37 °C water bath. Purity of sorted or isolated CD4+, CD8+ and CD8+ TEMRA cells was at least 90%. Here V drops 0 bases and J drops 4 bases, and the junction holds 6 bases not matched to any gene. There are 16 amino acids in the CDR3, from cysteine to phenylalanine inclusive. CDR3 DNA only is kept here, 48 bases in frame from base 1. Reading the germline V gene gives CDR1 SGDLS and CDR2 YYNGEE.

This sequence originates from a human donor with multiple sclerosis. Sequenced: CD4+ T cells from PBMCs. The chain couples TRBV9 to TRBJ2-2; 7 of the junction bases match TRBD2. The encoded CDR3 is CASSVDFGRSTGELFF. The DNA reads TGTGCCAGCAGCGTAGATTTCGGGAGGAGCACCGGGGAGCTGTTTTTT. Outside the CDR3, residues come from the reference TRBV9 and TRBJ2-2 proteins, so the full variable domain is: DSGVTQTPKHLITATGQRVTLRCSPRSGDLSVYWYQQSLDQGLQFLIQYYNGEERAKGNILERFSAQQFPDLHSELNLSSLELGDSALYFCASSVDFGRSTGELFFGEGSRLTVL.